Below, 8 T cell receptor beta chains from the same sample are listed, as sequenced in a study of T-cell reconstitution after alpha-beta-depleted transplantation in children. TCRbeta library preparation incorporated unique molecular identifiers. In TCRdb, the PCR reads were re-called with MiXCR into one record per CDR3 protein. This sample has hundreds of thousands of distinct CDR3 sequences, with roughly 17% found just once. Here the sequenced sample was PBMCs from the stem cell graft donor, taken from the stem cell graft. The receptor source for this set is a human donor who donated a stem cell graft to a child with acute myeloid leukemia.

For this clonotype: A much larger clone is a single base away; this may be a read error. This sequence joins TRBV7-3 and TRBJ2-7; TRBD1 matches 9 bases. The CDR3 runs 15 residues. Germline lookup yields CDR1 SGHTA and CDR2 FQGTGA. DNA for the CDR3: TGTGCCAGCAGCTTAAATCCGGGACAGGGCCACGAGCTGTACTTC. Protein sequence: CASSLNPGQGHELYF.

V is TRBV10-3 and J is TRBJ1-2; D remains unclear. Trimming shortened V by 7 bases and J by 7 bases, and 19 bases separated the two germline ends. The CDR3 sequence is 14 residues long. Germline values: CDR1 ENHRY, CDR2 SYGVKD. CDR3 in amino acids: CAIILSGMDAGYTF. DNA of the CDR3: TGTGCCATCATATTGAGTGGAATGGATGCTGGCTACACCTTC.

This clonotype was counted a few times. The chain employs TRBV29-1 and TRBJ2-5, with no clear D. The germline gives CDR1 SQVTM, CDR2 ANQGSEA. V lost 0 bases, J lost 4 bases, and 3 bases lay in between. This CDR3 is 11 amino acids long. The CDR3 DNA reads TGCAGCGTTGAAGATCTAGAGACCCAGTACTTC. It is translated as CSVEDLETQYF.

Many counts were recorded for this clonotype. The chain carries TRBV20-1 and TRBJ2-3; no clear D gene. V was shortened by 0 bases and J by 0 bases, with 10 bases between the two germline ends. The CDR3 contains 15 residues. CDR1 is DFQATT, CDR2 SNEGSKA, per germline (reference sequence). The chain's CDR3 is CSARDTGSSTDTQYF. CDR3 in DNA: TGCAGTGCTAGAGATACTGGATCCAGCACAGATACGCAGTATTTT.

J is TRBJ2-3 and V is TRBV29-1; 7 nucleotides line up with TRBD1. The CDR3 extends over 14 amino acids. CDR1 is SQVTM, CDR2 ANQGSEA, per germline. The V gene end was trimmed by 7 bases and the J gene end by 2 bases; junction bases not matched to a gene: 9. The CDR3 sequence is CSAGTESFTDTQYF. CDR3 DNA: TGCAGCGCCGGGACAGAGAGCTTCACAGATACGCAGTATTTT.

This clonotype was seen at least ten times. V is TRBV5-1 and J is TRBJ2-1, with 9 bases matching TRBD1. The CDR3 sequence is 15 residues long. The germline gives CDR1 SGHRS, CDR2 YFSETQ. The trim removed 4 bases at V and 3 bases at J, leaving 5 bases unmatched. CDR3 nucleotides: TGCGCCAGCAGCATGCCGGGACAGGGCTACAATGAGCAGTTCTTC. The encoded protein is CASSMPGQGYNEQFF.

This clonotype was seen ten or more times. V gene TRBV5-1 combines with J gene TRBJ1-1; D remains ambiguous. Between the trimmed V and J ends, which lost 7 bases and 0 bases, there was a span of 7 bases. The CDR3 is 12 residues long. Germline V gene sequence: CDR1 SGHRS, CDR2 YFSETQ. CDR3 bases: TGCGCCAGCCTGGGCGTGAACACTGAAGCTTTCTTT. The encoded protein is CASLGVNTEAFF.

This clonotype was seen a few times. This rearrangement joins TRBV7-2 to TRBJ2-1, with 9 bases identical to TRBD2. With 1 base clipped from V and 7 bases from J, the junction kept 5 bases outside the gene matches. This CDR3 has 15 amino acids. Germline CDR1 SGHTA, CDR2 FQGNSA. CDR3 protein: CASSLGAGGRNEQFF. In DNA, the CDR3 is TGTGCCAGCAGCTTAGGGGCGGGGGGGCGTAATGAGCAGTTCTTC. The whole variable domain, remainder taken from reference TRBV7-2 and TRBJ2-1, is GAGVSQSPSNKVTEKGKDVELRCDPISGHTALYWYRQSLGQGLEFLIYFQGNSAPDKSGLPSDRFSAERTGGSVSTLTIQRTQQEDSAVYLCASSLGAGGRNEQFFGPGTRLTVL.